The 28 T cell receptor beta chains reported below all come from one sample, sequenced in a study of CD8 T cells in ankylosing spondylitis. TCRdb recomputed calls from the 5' RACE reads with MiXCR, one row per CDR3 protein. The top ten clones hold roughly 0.67% of a sample with approximately 250,000 distinct CDR3 sequences, roughly a quarter of them seen once. Sequencing was performed on blood, either unsorted or a sorted T cell fraction (not recorded which). The receptor set was obtained from a male donor with ankylosing spondylitis or in good health (not recorded which).

This clonotype was counted ten times or more. V and J are TRBV12-3 or TRBV12-4 and TRBJ2-2; possibly TRBD2 for D (6 bases). The CDR3 length is 13 residues. Trimming stripped 7 bases from V and 6 bases from J, with 12 bases between. The CDR3 sequence: CASTPSGAGELFF. For the CDR3, the DNA is TGTGCCAGCACCCCGTCGGGGGCCGGGGAGCTGTTTTTT.

In its sample, this clonotype was seen a few times. CDR3 region: CSVGGQPYGYTF. As DNA, the CDR3 is TGCAGCGTTGGAGGACAGCCCTATGGCTACACCTTC. The genes are TRBV29-1 and TRBJ1-2; weak D call: TRBD1 (6 bases). The CDR3 length is 12 residues. The germline V gene encodes CDR1 SQVTM and CDR2 ANQGSEA. V was trimmed by 4 bases and J by 4 bases, leaving 10 bases between them.

At least ten counts were recorded for this clonotype. This sequence joins TRBV10-3 and TRBJ2-2; TRBD2 is a possible D gene (6 bases). The V and J ends lost 8 bases and 4 bases respectively, with 14 bases between them. Germline V gives CDR1 ENHRY, CDR2 SYGVKD. The CDR3 runs to 14 residues. The CDR3 region has the DNA TGTGCCATCCGGGGCGGGGAACCCACCGGGGAGCTGTTTTTT. Its translation: CAIRGGEPTGELFF.

This clonotype was detected a few times. The V and J genes are TRBV15 and TRBJ2-1, with 11 positions matching TRBD2. Germline loops: CDR1 LNHNV, CDR2 YYDKDF (reference sequence). The CDR3 is 15 amino acids. V was clipped by 3 bases and J by 4 bases; unmatched bases: 2. CDR3 in amino acids: CATSRGLAEYNEQFF. The CDR3 bases are TGTGCCACCAGCAGGGGACTAGCGGAGTACAATGAGCAGTTCTTC.

This clonotype was detected only a few times. The genes are TRBV20-1 and TRBJ2-2, with D unresolved. This CDR3 is built from 15 residues. Germline V gene data show CDR1 as DFQATT and CDR2 as SNEGSKA (reference sequence). Deletions cut 5 bases from V and 0 bases from J, with 13 bases between. CDR3: CSASRMGTNTGELFF. CDR3 DNA: TGCAGTGCTTCTCGTATGGGCACGAACACCGGGGAGCTGTTTTTT.

This clonotype was observed a handful of times. V is TRBV15 and J is TRBJ2-1; 9 bases map to TRBD1. CDR1 and CDR2 (germline): LNHNV, YYDKDF (reference sequence). This CDR3 region has 15 residues. The junction had 6 bases not matched to a gene; V was cut back by 0 bases and J by 9 bases. CDR3 in DNA: TGTGCCACCAGCAGAGAGGGACAGGGAGTTGGTGAGCAGTTCTTC. It translates to CATSREGQGVGEQFF.

The chain has TRBV29-1 and TRBJ2-1; TRBD2 aligns across 10 bases. J was trimmed by 7 bases and V by 6 bases; bases with no gene match: 24. This CDR3 has 19 amino acids. Germline V gives CDR1 SQVTM, CDR2 ANQGSEA. The CDR3 nucleotides read TGCAGCGTAGATCGCCCGGACAGGGCTAGCGGGGGCGGCTGGAATGAGCAGTTCTTC. It codes for CSVDRPDRASGGGWNEQFF.

V gene TRBV20-1 combines with J gene TRBJ2-7; 7 bases fit TRBD1. With V trimmed by 3 bases and J by 3 bases, 8 bases remained unmatched. This CDR3 comprises 14 residues. Germline assignment: CDR1 DFQATT and CDR2 SNEGSKA (reference sequence). The CDR3 DNA reads TGCAGTGCTAGTTACGGGACAGCATACTACGAGCAGTACTTC. Residues: CSASYGTAYYEQYF.

This clonotype came up a few times. CDR3 sequence reads: CASSPQGGYGQETQYF. The CDR3 DNA is TGTGCCAGCAGCCCCCAGGGGGGATATGGACAAGAGACCCAGTACTTC. The rearrangement joins TRBV11-2 to TRBJ2-5; possible D gene TRBD1, 7 bases. This CDR3 is 16 amino acids long. The germline gives CDR1 SGHAT, CDR2 FQNNGV. V was trimmed by 5 bases and J by 2 bases, leaving 18 bases between them.

In its sample, this clonotype was seen a few times. The chain combines TRBV18 with TRBJ2-7; D gene uncertain. Looked up from germline, CDR1 is KGHSH and CDR2 is LQKENI. The CDR3 spans 14 residues. Between the trimmed V and J ends, which lost 3 bases and 2 bases, there was a span of 11 bases. The CDR3 is CASSPGRITYEQYF. The CDR3 DNA follows: TGTGCCAGCTCACCCGGACGGATCACCTACGAGCAGTACTTC.

This clonotype was seen at least ten times. This sequence joins TRBV2 and TRBJ2-1; no firm D call. This CDR3 contains 11 residues. V lost 4 bases and J 10 bases, leaving 8 bases between the germline ends. Germline CDR1 SNHLY, CDR2 FYNNEI. The CDR3 loop is CASSGYSEQFF. As DNA, the CDR3 is TGTGCCAGCAGTGGATACAGCGAGCAGTTCTTC.

The genes are TRBV7-2 and TRBJ2-1; D may be TRBD2 (6 bases). V lost 5 bases, J lost 5 bases, and 10 bases lay in between. The CDR3 runs to 13 residues. Germline lookup yields CDR1 SGHTA and CDR2 FQGNSA. For the CDR3, the DNA is TGTGCCAGCAGCAAGGACTACGACAATGAGCAGTTCTTC. Amino acids: CASSKDYDNEQFF.

This clonotype appeared many times. The rearrangement uses TRBV20-1 and TRBJ2-5, with 8 bases matching TRBD1. This CDR3 has 14 amino acids. The V segment lost 6 bases and the J segment 4 bases; nucleotides outside the gene matches: 10. The V gene's germline CDR1 is DFQATT and CDR2 SNEGSKA (reference sequence). The CDR3 sequence: CSAVRQGWGETQYF. DNA of the CDR3: TGCAGTGCCGTTCGACAGGGGTGGGGAGAGACCCAGTACTTC.

V and J are TRBV6-1 and TRBJ2-5; 13 bases line up with TRBD2. The CDR3 is made up of 15 amino acids. Germline values: CDR1 MNHNS, CDR2 SASEGT. V lost 7 bases to trimming and J lost 1 base; unmatched junction nucleotides: 3. The CDR3 sequence is CASNRLAGGQETQYF. CDR3 sequence (DNA): TGTGCCAGCAACCGACTAGCGGGGGGCCAAGAGACCCAGTACTTC.

In regard to this clonotype: A much larger clone sits a single nucleotide away, making a read error possible. The chain links TRBV6-5 to TRBJ2-3; D remains ambiguous. This CDR3 spans 16 amino acids. Trimming took 4 bases from V and 0 from J, leaving 14 bases between them. The germline CDR1 and CDR2 sequences are MNHEY and SVGAGI. CDR3 DNA: TGTGCCAGCAGTTTCCCCCGGACGGCAAGCACAGATACGCAGTATTTT. This codes for CASSFPRTASTDTQYF.

This clonotype has ten or more counts. This chain links TRBV12-3 or TRBV12-4 with TRBJ2-3; D gene uncertain. CDR3 length: 12 amino acids. V was pared by 6 bases and J by 8 bases, with 12 bases between. In DNA, the CDR3 is TGTGCCAGCAGCCCGCCCGCCCGTACGCAGTATTTT. It yields the protein CASSPPARTQYF.

This clonotype was recorded once. The J gene is TRBJ2-2, the V gene TRBV6-1; TRBD1 matches 10 bases. CDR1 is MNHNS and CDR2 is SASEGT in the germline V gene. The CDR3 has 17 residues. V gave up 6 bases and J gave up 4 bases; unmatched junction bases: 11. CDR3 amino acids: CASSDRQGAVVTGELFF. DNA of the CDR3: TGTGCCAGCAGCGACCGACAGGGGGCAGTGGTCACCGGGGAGCTGTTTTTT.

This clonotype showed up many times. The chain recombines TRBV20-1 with TRBJ2-1; 7 positions match TRBD2. The junction had 15 bases not matched to a gene; V was cut back by 1 base and J by 9 bases. Per the germline V gene, CDR1 is DFQATT and CDR2 is SNEGSKA (reference sequence). The CDR3 totals 16 residues. CDR3 protein: CSARGEGIQGLGEQFF. The CDR3 DNA follows: TGCAGTGCTAGAGGGGAGGGGATACAAGGCTTGGGTGAGCAGTTCTTC.

This clonotype was seen only a few times. The chain combines TRBV20-1 with TRBJ2-7; D unresolved. V lost 3 bases and J lost 3, with 3 bases in between. Germline lookup yields CDR1 DFQATT and CDR2 SNEGSKA (reference sequence). CDR3 length: 10 amino acids. The chain's CDR3 is CSARVYEQYF. CDR3 DNA: TGCAGTGCTAGGGTCTACGAGCAGTACTTC.

J is TRBJ2-1 and V is TRBV15; 10 bases agree with TRBD2. CDR3 length equals 14 residues. Germline V gives CDR1 LNHNV, CDR2 YYDKDF (reference sequence). V lost 4 bases, J lost 7 bases, and 4 bases stayed unmatched. As DNA, the CDR3 is TGTGCCACCAGCAATCCAGCGGGGGGGAATGAGCAGTTCTTC. This encodes CATSNPAGGNEQFF.

The V gene is TRBV20-1, the J gene TRBJ1-2; 9 bases are shared with TRBD1. V was pared by 4 bases and J by 8 bases, with 5 bases of the junction left unmatched. Germline V CDR1 and CDR2: DFQATT, SNEGSKA (reference sequence). The CDR3 contains 12 residues. CDR3 sequence: CSAKDRGYGYTF. CDR3 DNA sequence: TGCAGTGCTAAAGACAGGGGGTACGGCTACACCTTC.

The chain uses TRBV3-1 and TRBJ2-1; D remains unclear. Germline assignment: CDR1 LGHDT and CDR2 YNNKEL (reference sequence). CDR3 length: 13 residues. V dropped 1 base and J dropped 9 bases, with 10 bases sitting between them. This CDR3 is CASSQGALGEQFF. The CDR3 DNA reads as TGTGCCAGCAGCCAAGGGGCCCTTGGTGAGCAGTTCTTC.

The genes are TRBV18 and TRBJ2-2; D gene uncertain. V lost 3 bases to trimming and J lost 5 bases, with 4 bases between them. This CDR3 spans 12 amino acids. Germline V gene sequence: CDR1 KGHSH, CDR2 LQKENI. DNA for the CDR3: TGTGCCAGCTCACCTGTGACCGGGGAGCTGTTTTTT. Its translation is CASSPVTGELFF.

Here the CDR3 reads CASSGFGGRETQYF. The CDR3 DNA follows: TGTGCCAGCAGCGGGTTCGGGGGGCGAGAGACCCAGTACTTC. The gene calls are TRBV25-1 and TRBJ2-5; TRBD2 is a possible D gene (7 bases). V lost 6 bases to trimming and J lost 4 bases, with 15 bases between them. The CDR3 is 14 amino acids. The germline V gene has CDR1 MGHDK and CDR2 SYGVNS. Supplemented by reference TRBV25-1 and TRBJ2-5, the full variable domain reads EADIYQTPRYLVIGTGKKITLECSQTMGHDKMYWYQQDPGMELHLIHYSYGVNSTEKGDLSSESTVSRIRTEHFPLTLESARPSHTSQYLCASSGFGGRETQYFGPGTRLLVL.

This clonotype occurred many times. DNA for the CDR3: TGCAGTGCGCTAGCTCCAAGTATCGGTTCACCCCTCCACTTT. Translation: CSALAPSIGSPLHF. This chain uses TRBV20-1 with TRBJ1-6; D unresolved. Germline CDR1 is DFQATT and CDR2 is SNEGSKA (reference sequence). Trimming took 6 bases from V and 9 from J, leaving 18 bases between them. The CDR3 is 14 residues long.

The chain carries TRBV12-3 or TRBV12-4 and TRBJ2-7; D unresolved. The germline V and J ends were trimmed by 1 base and 5 bases, with 12 bases remaining between them. CDR3 length equals 14 residues. The CDR3 coding sequence is TGTGCCAGCAGTTTAGTGGGGATAGTGGACGAGCAGTACTTC. This sequence encodes CASSLVGIVDEQYF.

This clonotype was observed a few times. The chain employs TRBV20-1 and TRBJ2-6; the D gene is possibly TRBD1 (7 bases). Germline V CDR1 and CDR2: DFQATT, SNEGSKA (reference sequence). V dropped 0 bases and J dropped 2 bases, with 17 bases sitting between them. This CDR3 comprises 18 residues. CDR3 protein: CSARDRRGEFTGANVLTF. In nucleotides, the CDR3 is TGCAGTGCTAGAGACCGCAGGGGGGAATTCACTGGGGCCAACGTCCTGACTTTC.

This chain connects TRBV20-1 to TRBJ1-5, with a possible D match to TRBD1 (5 bases). Germline CDR1 is DFQATT and CDR2 is SNEGSKA (reference sequence). Trimming stripped 0 bases from V and 1 base from J, with 7 bases between. CDR3 length: 14 amino acids. The CDR3 sequence: CSARDWGSNQPQHF. The CDR3 nucleotides are TGCAGTGCTAGAGACTGGGGCAGCAATCAGCCCCAGCATTTT.